Listed here are 12 T cell receptor beta chains from one sample, sequenced in a study of CD4 T cells in relation to SARS-CoV-2 and coronaviruses. CD4+ T cells from unexposed donors were obtained before the COVID-19 pandemic (2011-2018). The cells were cultured for around ten days before CD4+ T cells were isolated. No antigen has been identified for these receptors. TCRdb keeps only in-frame clones here, not all; method: immunoSEQ multiplex PCR. This table holds tens of thousands of clones, 74% found once. Specimen: CD4+ T cells from PBMCs, cultured in vitro. These receptors all stem from a human donor in good health.

This chain connects TRBV28 to TRBJ1-2; D is possibly TRBD1 (5 bases). V gave up 6 bases and J gave up 5 bases, with 10 bases separating them. The CDR3 loop spans 12 amino acids. Germline CDR1 and CDR2: MDHEN and SYDVKM. CDR3 DNA: TGTGCCAGCAGGCAGGGTGGGTATGGCTACACCTTC. It yields the protein CASRQGGYGYTF.

This chain connects TRBV12-3 or TRBV12-4 to TRBJ2-3, with D perhaps TRBD2 (5 bases). The CDR3 loop spans 13 amino acids. V was trimmed by 5 bases and J by 4 bases, leaving 10 bases between them. CDR3 DNA: TGTGCCAGCAGTCTCGGGGTAGCAGATACGCAGTATTTT. This sequence encodes CASSLGVADTQYF.

V usage is TRBV11-2 and J usage is TRBJ2-3; unclear D gene. The CDR3 runs 13 residues. The germline CDR1 and CDR2 sequences are SGHAT and FQNNGV. Trimming took 4 bases from V and 5 from J, leaving 10 bases between them. The chain's CDR3 is CASSYVPLDTQYF. The CDR3 DNA is TGTGCCAGCAGCTACGTCCCTCTAGATACGCAGTATTTT. Looking up the rest from reference TRBV11-2 and TRBJ2-3 gives the full variable domain: EAGVAQSPRYKIIEKRQSVAFWCNPISGHATLYWYQQILGQGPKLLIQFQNNGVVDDSQLPKDRFSAERLKGVDSTLKIQPAKLEDSAVYLCASSYVPLDTQYFGPGTRLTVL.

The chain recombines TRBV5-1 with TRBJ2-3, with D possibly matching TRBD2 (5 bases). Trimming took 5 bases from V and 0 from J, leaving 10 bases between them. The length of the CDR3 is 14 residues. Germline CDR1 SGHRS, CDR2 YFSETQ. This CDR3 reads CASRRDPSTDTQYF. DNA for the CDR3: TGCGCCAGCAGACGGGATCCTAGCACAGATACGCAGTATTTT.

The chain carries TRBV18 and TRBJ2-2, with a weak D call TRBD1 (6 bases). This CDR3 is 16 amino acids long. V was shortened by 8 bases and J by 1 base, with 17 bases between the two germline ends. The germline CDR1 and CDR2 sequences are KGHSH and LQKENI. In nucleotides, the CDR3 is TGTGCCAGCAAAAAGACGACAGGTAAGAACACCGGGGAGCTGTTTTTT. Encoded protein: CASKKTTGKNTGELFF.

The rearrangement joins TRBV30 to TRBJ2-1; 13 bases fit TRBD2. Germline-derived CDR1 and CDR2 are GTSNPN and SVGIG (reference sequence). The CDR3 sequence is 16 residues long. Losses at the gene ends were 1 base for V and 7 bases for J; bases not matched to a gene: 7. CDR3 sequence reads: CAWSALGLAGENEQFF. CDR3 sequence (DNA): TGTGCCTGGAGTGCATTAGGACTAGCGGGAGAGAATGAGCAGTTCTTC.

The V gene is TRBV18, the J gene TRBJ2-7; TRBD1 is a possible D gene (6 bases). V gave up 3 bases and J gave up 5 bases, with 14 bases separating them. Germline loops: CDR1 KGHSH, CDR2 LQKENI. The CDR3 covers 14 residues. The CDR3 DNA sequence: TGTGCCAGCTCACCCGACAGGACAGCCAACGAGCAGTACTTC. The encoded protein is CASSPDRTANEQYF.

The chain has TRBV7-7 and TRBJ2-3; 13 positions agree with TRBD2. The germline gives CDR1 SSHAT, CDR2 FNYEAQ (reference sequence). The CDR3 is made up of 18 amino acids. Trimming at V came to 1 base and at J to 8 bases, leaving 12 bases not matched to a gene. The DNA of the CDR3 is TGTGCCAGCAGCTTAGGACGCGGACTAGCGGGAGAGTTGGGTACGCAGTATTTT. It encodes CASSLGRGLAGELGTQYF.

The rearrangement joins TRBV25-1 to TRBJ2-1, with 12 bases fitting TRBD2. The CDR3 runs 16 residues. Germline CDR1 reads MGHDK; CDR2 reads SYGVNS. V lost 2 bases and J lost 5; bases outside the gene matches: 4. In nucleotides, the CDR3 is TGTGCCAGCAGTGAAGTACTAGCGGGAGGCAACAATGAGCAGTTCTTC. This encodes CASSEVLAGGNNEQFF. The whole variable domain, remainder taken from reference TRBV25-1 and TRBJ2-1, is EADIYQTPRYLVIGTGKKITLECSQTMGHDKMYWYQQDPGMELHLIHYSYGVNSTEKGDLSSESTVSRIRTEHFPLTLESARPSHTSQYLCASSEVLAGGNNEQFFGPGTRLTVL.

The chain couples TRBV6-5 to TRBJ1-4; the D gene is possibly TRBD1 (5 bases). The CDR3 is 15 amino acids. The germline V gene has CDR1 MNHEY and CDR2 SVGAGI. V lost 5 bases, J lost 7 bases, and 17 bases lay in between. For the CDR3, the DNA is TGTGCCAGCAGTCTCGGGGGTTTTAATGGTGAAAAACTGTTTTTT. It codes for CASSLGGFNGEKLFF.

J is TRBJ1-3 and V is TRBV24-1, with D perhaps matching TRBD1 (6 bases). V was shortened by 1 base and J by 4 bases, with 13 bases between the two germline ends. CDR1 and CDR2 from the germline V gene are KGHDR and SFDVKD. This CDR3 is 16 amino acids long. CDR3 in DNA: TGTGCCACCAGTGATTTACCGCGACAGGCGGGAAACACCATATATTTT. This gives the protein CATSDLPRQAGNTIYF.

V gene TRBV6-5 combines with J gene TRBJ1-3; possibly TRBD1 for D (5 bases). Trimming removed 0 bases from V and 0 bases from J, with 6 bases in between. The CDR3 runs 15 residues. CDR1 and CDR2 (germline): MNHEY, SVGAGI. The CDR3 sequence: CASSYSTDSGNTIYF. The CDR3, as DNA: TGTGCCAGCAGTTACTCGACAGACTCTGGAAACACCATATATTTT.